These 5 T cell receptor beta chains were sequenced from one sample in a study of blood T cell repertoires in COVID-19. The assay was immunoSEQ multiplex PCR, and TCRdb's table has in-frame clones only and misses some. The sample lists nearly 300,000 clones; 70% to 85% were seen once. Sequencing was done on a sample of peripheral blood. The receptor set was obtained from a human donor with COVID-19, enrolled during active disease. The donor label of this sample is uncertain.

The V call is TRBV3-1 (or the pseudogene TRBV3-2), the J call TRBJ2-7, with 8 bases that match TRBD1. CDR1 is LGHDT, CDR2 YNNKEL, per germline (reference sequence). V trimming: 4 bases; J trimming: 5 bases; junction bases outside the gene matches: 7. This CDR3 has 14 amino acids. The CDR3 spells CASSLGQADHEQYF. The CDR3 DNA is TGTGCCAGCAGCCTGGGACAGGCGGACCACGAGCAGTACTTC.

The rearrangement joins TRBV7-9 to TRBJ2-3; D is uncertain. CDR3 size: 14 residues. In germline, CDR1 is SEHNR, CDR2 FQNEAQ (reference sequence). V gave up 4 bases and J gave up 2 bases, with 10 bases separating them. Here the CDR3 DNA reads TGTGCCAGCAGCTCGGCGACATCCACAGATACGCAGTATTTT. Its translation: CASSSATSTDTQYF.

The CDR3 protein is CASSWNFGASVSYEQYF. CDR3 nucleotides: TGTGCCAGTAGTTGGAATTTCGGAGCGTCAGTCTCCTACGAGCAGTACTTC. This chain links TRBV19 with TRBJ2-7; D gene ambiguous. This CDR3 region has 17 residues. V was shortened by 5 bases and J by 0 bases, with 20 bases between the two germline ends. Germline V gives CDR1 LNHDA, CDR2 SQIVND (reference sequence). Variable domain in full (rest from reference TRBV19 and TRBJ2-7): DGGITQSPKYLFRKEGQNVTLSCEQNLNHDAMYWYRQDPGQGLRLIYYSQIVNDFQKGDIAEGYSVSREKKESFPLTVTSAQKNPTAFYLCASSWNFGASVSYEQYFGPGTRLTVT.

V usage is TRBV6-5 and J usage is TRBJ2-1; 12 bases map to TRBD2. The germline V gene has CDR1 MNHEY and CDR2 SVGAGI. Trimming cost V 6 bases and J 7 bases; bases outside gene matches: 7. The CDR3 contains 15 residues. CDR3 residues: CASRRLAGVSNEQFF. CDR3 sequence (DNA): TGTGCCAGCAGAAGACTAGCGGGAGTATCAAATGAGCAGTTCTTC.

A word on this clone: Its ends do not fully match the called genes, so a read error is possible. CDR3 sequence (DNA): TGTGCCAGCAGCTTCGCGGGACAGGGTCGAGTCTTC. This sequence encodes CASSFAGQGRVF. The genes are TRBV11-2 and TRBJ2-1; 9 bases line up with TRBD1. The germline CDR1 and CDR2 sequences are SGHAT and FQNNGV. The CDR3 runs to 12 residues.